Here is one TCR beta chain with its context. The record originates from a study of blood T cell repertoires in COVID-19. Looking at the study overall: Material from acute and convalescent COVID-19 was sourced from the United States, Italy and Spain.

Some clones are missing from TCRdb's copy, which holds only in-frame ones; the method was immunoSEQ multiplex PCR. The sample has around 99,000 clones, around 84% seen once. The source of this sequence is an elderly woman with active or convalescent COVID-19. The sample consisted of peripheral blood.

CDR3 coding DNA: TGTGCCAGTAAACAGCAACAGGGCCCCTATGGCTACACCTTC. It codes for CASKQQQGPYGYTF. The rearrangement joins TRBV19 to TRBJ1-2, with a weak D call TRBD1 (6 bases). CDR1 is LNHDA and CDR2 is SQIVND in the germline V gene (reference sequence). V lost 7 bases to trimming and J lost 4 bases, with 16 bases between them. CDR3 size: 14 residues.